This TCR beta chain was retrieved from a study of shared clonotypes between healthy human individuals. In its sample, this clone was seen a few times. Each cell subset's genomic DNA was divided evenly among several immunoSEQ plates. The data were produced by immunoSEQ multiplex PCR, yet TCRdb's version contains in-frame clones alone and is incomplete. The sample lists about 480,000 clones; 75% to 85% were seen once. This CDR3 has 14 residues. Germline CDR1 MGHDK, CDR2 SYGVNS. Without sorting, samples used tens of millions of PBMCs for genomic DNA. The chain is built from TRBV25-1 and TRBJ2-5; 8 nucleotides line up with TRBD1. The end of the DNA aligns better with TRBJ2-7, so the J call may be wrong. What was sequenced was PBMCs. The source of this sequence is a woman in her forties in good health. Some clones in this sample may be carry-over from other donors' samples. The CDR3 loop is CASSDNRGNYEQYF. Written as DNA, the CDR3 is TGTGCCAGCAGTGACAACAGGGGGAACTACGAGCAGTACTTC.